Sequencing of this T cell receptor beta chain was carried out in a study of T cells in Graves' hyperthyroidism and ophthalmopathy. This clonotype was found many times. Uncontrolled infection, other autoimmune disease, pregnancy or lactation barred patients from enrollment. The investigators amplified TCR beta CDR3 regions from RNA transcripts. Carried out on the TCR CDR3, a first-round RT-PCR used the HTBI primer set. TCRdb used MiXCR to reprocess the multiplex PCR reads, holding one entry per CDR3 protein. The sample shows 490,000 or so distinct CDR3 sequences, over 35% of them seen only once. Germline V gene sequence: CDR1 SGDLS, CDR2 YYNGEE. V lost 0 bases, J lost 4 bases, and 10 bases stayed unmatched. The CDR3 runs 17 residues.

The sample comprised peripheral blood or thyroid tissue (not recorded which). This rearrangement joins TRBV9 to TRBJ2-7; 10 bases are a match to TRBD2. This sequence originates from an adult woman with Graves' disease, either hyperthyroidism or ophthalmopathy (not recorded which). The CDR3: CASSVARGAGGPYEQYF. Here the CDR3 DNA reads TGTGCCAGCAGCGTAGCGCGGGGAGCGGGAGGGCCATACGAGCAGTACTTC.